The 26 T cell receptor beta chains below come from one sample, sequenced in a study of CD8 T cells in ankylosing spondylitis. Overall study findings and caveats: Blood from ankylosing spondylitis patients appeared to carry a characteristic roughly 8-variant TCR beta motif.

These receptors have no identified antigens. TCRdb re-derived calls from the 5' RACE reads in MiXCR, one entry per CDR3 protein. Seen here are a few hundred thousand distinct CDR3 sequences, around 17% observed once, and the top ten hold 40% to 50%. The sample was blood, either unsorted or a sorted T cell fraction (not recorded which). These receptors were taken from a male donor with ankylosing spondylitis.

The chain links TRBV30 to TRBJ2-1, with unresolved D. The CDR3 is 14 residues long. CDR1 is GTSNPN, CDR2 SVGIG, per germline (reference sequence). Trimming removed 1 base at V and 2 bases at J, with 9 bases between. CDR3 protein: CAWSGGLTYNEQFF. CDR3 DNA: TGTGCCTGGAGTGGAGGTCTTACCTACAATGAGCAGTTCTTC.

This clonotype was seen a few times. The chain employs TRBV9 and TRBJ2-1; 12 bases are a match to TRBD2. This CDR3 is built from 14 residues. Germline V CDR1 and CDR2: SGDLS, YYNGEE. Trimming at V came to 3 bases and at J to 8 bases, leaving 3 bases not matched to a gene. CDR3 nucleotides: TGTGCCAGCAGCGCAACTAGCGGGGGGCATGAGCAGTTCTTC. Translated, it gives CASSATSGGHEQFF. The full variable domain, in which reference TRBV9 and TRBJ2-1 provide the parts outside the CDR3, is DSGVTQTPKHLITATGQRVTLRCSPRSGDLSVYWYQQSLDQGLQFLIQYYNGEERAKGNILERFSAQQFPDLHSELNLSSLELGDSALYFCASSATSGGHEQFFGPGTRLTVL.

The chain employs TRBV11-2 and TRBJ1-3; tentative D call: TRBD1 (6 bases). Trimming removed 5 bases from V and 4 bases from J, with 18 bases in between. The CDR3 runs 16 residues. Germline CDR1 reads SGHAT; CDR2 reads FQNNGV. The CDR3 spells CASSGRGRGSGNTIYF. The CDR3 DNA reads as TGTGCCAGCAGCGGCCGAGGCAGGGGCTCGGGAAACACCATATATTTT. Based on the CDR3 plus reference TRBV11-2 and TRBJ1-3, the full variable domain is EAGVAQSPRYKIIEKRQSVAFWCNPISGHATLYWYQQILGQGPKLLIQFQNNGVVDDSQLPKDRFSAERLKGVDSTLKIQPAKLEDSAVYLCASSGRGRGSGNTIYFGEGSWLTVV.

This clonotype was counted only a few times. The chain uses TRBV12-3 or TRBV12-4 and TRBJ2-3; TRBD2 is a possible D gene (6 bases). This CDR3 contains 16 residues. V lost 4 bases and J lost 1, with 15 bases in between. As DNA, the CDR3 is TGTGCCAGCAGTTCTACGGGGGTGCGTGGCACAGATACGCAGTATTTT. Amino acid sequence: CASSSTGVRGTDTQYF.

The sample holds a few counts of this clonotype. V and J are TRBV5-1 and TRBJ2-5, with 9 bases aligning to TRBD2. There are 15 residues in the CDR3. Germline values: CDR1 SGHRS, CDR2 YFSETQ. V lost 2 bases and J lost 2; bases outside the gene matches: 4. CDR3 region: CASSFSGGPQETQYF. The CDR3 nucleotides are TGCGCCAGCAGCTTTAGCGGGGGTCCACAAGAGACCCAGTACTTC.

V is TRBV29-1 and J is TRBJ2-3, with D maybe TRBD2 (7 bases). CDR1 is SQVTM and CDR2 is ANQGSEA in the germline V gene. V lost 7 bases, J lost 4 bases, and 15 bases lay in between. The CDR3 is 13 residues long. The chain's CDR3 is CSAPGGPADTQYF. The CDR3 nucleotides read TGCAGCGCCCCGGGGGGCCCGGCAGATACGCAGTATTTT.

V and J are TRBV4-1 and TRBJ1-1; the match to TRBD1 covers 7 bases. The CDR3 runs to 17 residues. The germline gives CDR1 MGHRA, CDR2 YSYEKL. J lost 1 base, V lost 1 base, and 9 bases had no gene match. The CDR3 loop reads CASSQVTGPIQNTEAFF. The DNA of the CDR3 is TGCGCCAGCAGCCAAGTGACAGGGCCGATTCAGAACACTGAAGCTTTCTTT.

CDR3 amino acids: CASSHPAGWEQFF. The CDR3 region has the DNA TGCGCCAGCAGCCACCCAGCGGGCTGGGAGCAGTTCTTC. The chain uses TRBV4-1 and TRBJ2-1; a possible D gene is TRBD2 (6 bases). The germline V and J ends were trimmed by 3 bases and 10 bases, with 13 bases remaining between them. Germline CDR1 reads MGHRA; CDR2 reads YSYEKL. The CDR3 has 13 residues.

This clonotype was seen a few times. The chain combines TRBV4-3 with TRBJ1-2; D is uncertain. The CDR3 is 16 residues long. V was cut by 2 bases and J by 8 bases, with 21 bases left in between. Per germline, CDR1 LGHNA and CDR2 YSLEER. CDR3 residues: CASSQSVSHGLSGYTF. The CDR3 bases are TGCGCCAGCAGCCAATCAGTCTCGCATGGCTTATCGGGCTACACCTTC.

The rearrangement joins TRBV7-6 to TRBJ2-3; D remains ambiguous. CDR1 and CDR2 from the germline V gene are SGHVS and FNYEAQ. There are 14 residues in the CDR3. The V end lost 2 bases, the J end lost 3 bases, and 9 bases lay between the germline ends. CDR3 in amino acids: CASSLRALTDTQYF. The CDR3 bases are TGTGCCAGCAGCTTAAGGGCACTGACAGATACGCAGTATTTT.

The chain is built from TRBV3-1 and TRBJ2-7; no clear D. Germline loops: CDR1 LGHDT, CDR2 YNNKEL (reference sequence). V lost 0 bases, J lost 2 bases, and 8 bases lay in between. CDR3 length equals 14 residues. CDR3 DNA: TGTGCCAGCAGCCAAGACCCGGTGGCCTACGAGCAGTACTTC. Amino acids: CASSQDPVAYEQYF.

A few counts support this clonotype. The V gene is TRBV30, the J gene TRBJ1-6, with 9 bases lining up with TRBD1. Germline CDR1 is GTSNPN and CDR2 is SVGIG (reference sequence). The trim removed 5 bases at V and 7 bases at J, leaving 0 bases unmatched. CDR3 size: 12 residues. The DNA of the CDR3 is TGTGCCTGGGGGACAGGGAATTCACCCCTCCACTTT. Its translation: CAWGTGNSPLHF.

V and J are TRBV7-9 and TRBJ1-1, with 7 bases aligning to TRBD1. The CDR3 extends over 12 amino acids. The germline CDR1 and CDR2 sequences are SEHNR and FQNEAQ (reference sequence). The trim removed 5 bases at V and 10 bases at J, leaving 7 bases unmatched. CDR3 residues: CASSRGLEVAFF. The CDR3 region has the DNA TGTGCCAGCAGCAGGGGGCTTGAGGTAGCTTTCTTT.

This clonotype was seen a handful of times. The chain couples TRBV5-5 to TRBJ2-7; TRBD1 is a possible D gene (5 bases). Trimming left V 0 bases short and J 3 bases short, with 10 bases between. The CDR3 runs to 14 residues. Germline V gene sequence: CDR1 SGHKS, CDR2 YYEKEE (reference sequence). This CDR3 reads CASSLGQPIYEQYF. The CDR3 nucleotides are TGTGCCAGCAGCTTGGGACAGCCGATCTACGAGCAGTACTTC.

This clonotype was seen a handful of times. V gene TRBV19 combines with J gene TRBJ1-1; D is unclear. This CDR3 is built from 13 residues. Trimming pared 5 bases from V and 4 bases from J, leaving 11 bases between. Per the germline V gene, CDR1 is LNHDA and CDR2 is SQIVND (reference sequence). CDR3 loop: CASSADGLTEAFF. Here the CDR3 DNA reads TGTGCCAGTAGTGCCGACGGCCTCACTGAAGCTTTCTTT. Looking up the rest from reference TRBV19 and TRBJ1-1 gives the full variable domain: DGGITQSPKYLFRKEGQNVTLSCEQNLNHDAMYWYRQDPGQGLRLIYYSQIVNDFQKGDIAEGYSVSREKKESFPLTVTSAQKNPTAFYLCASSADGLTEAFFGQGTRLTVV.

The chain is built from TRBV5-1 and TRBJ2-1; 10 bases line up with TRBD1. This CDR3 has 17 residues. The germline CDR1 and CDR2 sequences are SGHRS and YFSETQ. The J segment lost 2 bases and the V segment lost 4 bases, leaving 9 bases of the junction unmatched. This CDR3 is CASSIGPGQGTYNEQFF. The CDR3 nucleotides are TGCGCCAGCAGCATTGGCCCGGGACAGGGGACCTACAATGAGCAGTTCTTC.

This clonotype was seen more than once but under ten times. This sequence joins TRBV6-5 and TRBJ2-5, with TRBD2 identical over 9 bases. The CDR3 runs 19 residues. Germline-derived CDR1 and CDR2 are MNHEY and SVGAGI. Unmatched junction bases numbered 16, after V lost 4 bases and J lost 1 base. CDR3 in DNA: TGTGCCAGCAGTTCTCCCTCGGCTAGCGGGGAAACCCCCCAAGAGACCCAGTACTTC. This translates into CASSSPSASGETPQETQYF.

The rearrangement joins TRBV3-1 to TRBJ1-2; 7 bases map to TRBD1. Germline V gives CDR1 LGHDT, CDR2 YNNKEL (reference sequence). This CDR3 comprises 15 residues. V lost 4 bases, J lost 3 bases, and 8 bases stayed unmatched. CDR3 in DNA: TGTGCCAGCAGCCGTGAGGGACAGACTTACTATGGCTACACCTTC. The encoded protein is CASSREGQTYYGYTF.

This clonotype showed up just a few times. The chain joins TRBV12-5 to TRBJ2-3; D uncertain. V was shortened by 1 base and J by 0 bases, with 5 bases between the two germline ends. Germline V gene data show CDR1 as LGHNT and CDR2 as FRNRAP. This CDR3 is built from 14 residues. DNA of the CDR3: TGTGCTAGTGGTTTGGAGCTTAGCACAGATACGCAGTATTTT. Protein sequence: CASGLELSTDTQYF.

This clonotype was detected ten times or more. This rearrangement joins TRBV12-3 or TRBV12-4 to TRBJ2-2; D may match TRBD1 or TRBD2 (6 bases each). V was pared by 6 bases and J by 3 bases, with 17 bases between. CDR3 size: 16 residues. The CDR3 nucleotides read TGTGCCAGCAGCTCCCCGGGGGCGTTGGACACCGGGGAGCTGTTTTTT. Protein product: CASSSPGALDTGELFF.

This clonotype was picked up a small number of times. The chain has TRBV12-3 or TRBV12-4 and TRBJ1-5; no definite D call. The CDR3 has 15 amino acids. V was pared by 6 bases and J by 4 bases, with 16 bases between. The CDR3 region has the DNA TGTGCCAGCAGCTGGGCTGTGGGTCCGAATCAGCCCCAGCATTTT. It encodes CASSWAVGPNQPQHF.

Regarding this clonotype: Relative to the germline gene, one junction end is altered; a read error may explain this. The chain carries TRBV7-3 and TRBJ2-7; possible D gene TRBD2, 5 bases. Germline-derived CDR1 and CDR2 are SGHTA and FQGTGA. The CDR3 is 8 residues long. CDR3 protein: CASSQDWF. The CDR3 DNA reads TGTGCCAGCAGCCAGGACTGGTTC.

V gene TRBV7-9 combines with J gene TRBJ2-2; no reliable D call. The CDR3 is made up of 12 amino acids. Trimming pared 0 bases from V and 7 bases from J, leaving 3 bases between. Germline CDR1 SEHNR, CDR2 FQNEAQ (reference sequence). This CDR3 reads CASSLAIGELFF. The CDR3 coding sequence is TGTGCCAGCAGCTTAGCAATCGGGGAGCTGTTTTTT. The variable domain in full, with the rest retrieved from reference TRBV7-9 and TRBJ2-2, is DTGVSQNPRHKITKRGQNVTFRCDPISEHNRLYWYRQTLGQGPEFLTYFQNEAQLEKSRLLSDRFSAERPKGSFSTLEIQRTEQGDSAMYLCASSLAIGELFFGEGSRLTVL.

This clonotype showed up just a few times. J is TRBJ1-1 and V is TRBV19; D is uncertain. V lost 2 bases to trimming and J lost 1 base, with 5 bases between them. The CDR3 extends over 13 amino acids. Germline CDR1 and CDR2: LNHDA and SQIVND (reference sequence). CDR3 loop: CASSIQRNTEAFF. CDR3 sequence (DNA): TGTGCCAGTAGTATACAGAGGAACACTGAAGCTTTCTTT.

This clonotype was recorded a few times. CDR3 in DNA: TGTGCCAGCAGCTTAGCAGGACTAGCGTACGAGCAGTACTTC. Its protein is CASSLAGLAYEQYF. The chain is built from TRBV7-9 and TRBJ2-7, with 9 bases that match TRBD2. The CDR3 runs to 14 residues. Germline V gene lookup returns CDR1 SEHNR and CDR2 FQNEAQ (reference sequence). The ends lost 0 bases at V and 4 bases at J; junction bases unmatched: 1.

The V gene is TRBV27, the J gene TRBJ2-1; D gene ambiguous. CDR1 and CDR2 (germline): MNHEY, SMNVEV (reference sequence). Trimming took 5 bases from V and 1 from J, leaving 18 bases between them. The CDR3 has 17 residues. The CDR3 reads CASSIGRPDRSYNEQFF. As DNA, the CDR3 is TGTGCCAGCAGTATCGGAAGGCCAGATCGTTCCTACAATGAGCAGTTCTTC.